Below, one TCR beta chain is given with its context. What it binds is unknown. This specimen comes from a study of chemoradiotherapy in HPV16-positive cancers. Study outcomes and limitations: During treatment, candidate HPV-specific clones and E7-related motifs expanded in tumor.

V lost 6 bases and J 5 bases, leaving 11 bases between the germline ends. The CDR3 is made up of 13 amino acids. Germline lookup yields CDR1 SNHLY and CDR2 FYNNEI. TCRdb keeps only in-frame clones here, not all; method: immunoSEQ multiplex PCR. Of 9,500 to 13,000 clones listed, about three quarters are singletons. The sequenced sample was tumor tissue, obtained from a patient who underwent chemoradiotherapy. This receptor was obtained from a human donor with HPV-associated anogenital cancer. The chain has TRBV2 and TRBJ1-5; D might be TRBD1 (6 bases). CDR3 sequence: CASRGQSDQPQHF. The DNA for the CDR3 is TGTGCCAGCAGAGGACAGTCCGATCAGCCCCAGCATTTT.